The source of this T cell receptor (beta chain) is a study of T cell responses to AZD1222 COVID-19 vaccine. Repertoires were generated with immunoSEQ multiplex PCR, while TCRdb's copy carries only in-frame clones and drops some. The sample yields about 73,000 clones, 88% seen once. With regard to this clone: Its specificity is not known.

The study's findings and limits: With dominance at 160-218 and 743-854, vaccine-associated CD4 TCRs spanned spike. Targeting of unmutated variant regions was reportedly seen in nearly half of spike-specific TCRs. Donors skewed white British and female; clonal diversity was possibly underestimated. Seropositive status at baseline applied to only five or six AZD1222 recipients.

Germline assignment: CDR1 SGHVS and CDR2 FQNEAQ. V lost 2 bases and J 6 bases, leaving 7 bases between the germline ends. The CDR3 covers 12 residues. Here the sequenced sample was peripheral blood, taken on day 0 of AZD1222 vaccination. The gene calls are TRBV7-8 and TRBJ1-1; D uncertain. The TCR comes from an adult in good health. The CDR3 spells CASSLSPPEAFF. The CDR3 bases are TGTGCCAGCAGCTTATCGCCGCCTGAAGCTTTCTTT.